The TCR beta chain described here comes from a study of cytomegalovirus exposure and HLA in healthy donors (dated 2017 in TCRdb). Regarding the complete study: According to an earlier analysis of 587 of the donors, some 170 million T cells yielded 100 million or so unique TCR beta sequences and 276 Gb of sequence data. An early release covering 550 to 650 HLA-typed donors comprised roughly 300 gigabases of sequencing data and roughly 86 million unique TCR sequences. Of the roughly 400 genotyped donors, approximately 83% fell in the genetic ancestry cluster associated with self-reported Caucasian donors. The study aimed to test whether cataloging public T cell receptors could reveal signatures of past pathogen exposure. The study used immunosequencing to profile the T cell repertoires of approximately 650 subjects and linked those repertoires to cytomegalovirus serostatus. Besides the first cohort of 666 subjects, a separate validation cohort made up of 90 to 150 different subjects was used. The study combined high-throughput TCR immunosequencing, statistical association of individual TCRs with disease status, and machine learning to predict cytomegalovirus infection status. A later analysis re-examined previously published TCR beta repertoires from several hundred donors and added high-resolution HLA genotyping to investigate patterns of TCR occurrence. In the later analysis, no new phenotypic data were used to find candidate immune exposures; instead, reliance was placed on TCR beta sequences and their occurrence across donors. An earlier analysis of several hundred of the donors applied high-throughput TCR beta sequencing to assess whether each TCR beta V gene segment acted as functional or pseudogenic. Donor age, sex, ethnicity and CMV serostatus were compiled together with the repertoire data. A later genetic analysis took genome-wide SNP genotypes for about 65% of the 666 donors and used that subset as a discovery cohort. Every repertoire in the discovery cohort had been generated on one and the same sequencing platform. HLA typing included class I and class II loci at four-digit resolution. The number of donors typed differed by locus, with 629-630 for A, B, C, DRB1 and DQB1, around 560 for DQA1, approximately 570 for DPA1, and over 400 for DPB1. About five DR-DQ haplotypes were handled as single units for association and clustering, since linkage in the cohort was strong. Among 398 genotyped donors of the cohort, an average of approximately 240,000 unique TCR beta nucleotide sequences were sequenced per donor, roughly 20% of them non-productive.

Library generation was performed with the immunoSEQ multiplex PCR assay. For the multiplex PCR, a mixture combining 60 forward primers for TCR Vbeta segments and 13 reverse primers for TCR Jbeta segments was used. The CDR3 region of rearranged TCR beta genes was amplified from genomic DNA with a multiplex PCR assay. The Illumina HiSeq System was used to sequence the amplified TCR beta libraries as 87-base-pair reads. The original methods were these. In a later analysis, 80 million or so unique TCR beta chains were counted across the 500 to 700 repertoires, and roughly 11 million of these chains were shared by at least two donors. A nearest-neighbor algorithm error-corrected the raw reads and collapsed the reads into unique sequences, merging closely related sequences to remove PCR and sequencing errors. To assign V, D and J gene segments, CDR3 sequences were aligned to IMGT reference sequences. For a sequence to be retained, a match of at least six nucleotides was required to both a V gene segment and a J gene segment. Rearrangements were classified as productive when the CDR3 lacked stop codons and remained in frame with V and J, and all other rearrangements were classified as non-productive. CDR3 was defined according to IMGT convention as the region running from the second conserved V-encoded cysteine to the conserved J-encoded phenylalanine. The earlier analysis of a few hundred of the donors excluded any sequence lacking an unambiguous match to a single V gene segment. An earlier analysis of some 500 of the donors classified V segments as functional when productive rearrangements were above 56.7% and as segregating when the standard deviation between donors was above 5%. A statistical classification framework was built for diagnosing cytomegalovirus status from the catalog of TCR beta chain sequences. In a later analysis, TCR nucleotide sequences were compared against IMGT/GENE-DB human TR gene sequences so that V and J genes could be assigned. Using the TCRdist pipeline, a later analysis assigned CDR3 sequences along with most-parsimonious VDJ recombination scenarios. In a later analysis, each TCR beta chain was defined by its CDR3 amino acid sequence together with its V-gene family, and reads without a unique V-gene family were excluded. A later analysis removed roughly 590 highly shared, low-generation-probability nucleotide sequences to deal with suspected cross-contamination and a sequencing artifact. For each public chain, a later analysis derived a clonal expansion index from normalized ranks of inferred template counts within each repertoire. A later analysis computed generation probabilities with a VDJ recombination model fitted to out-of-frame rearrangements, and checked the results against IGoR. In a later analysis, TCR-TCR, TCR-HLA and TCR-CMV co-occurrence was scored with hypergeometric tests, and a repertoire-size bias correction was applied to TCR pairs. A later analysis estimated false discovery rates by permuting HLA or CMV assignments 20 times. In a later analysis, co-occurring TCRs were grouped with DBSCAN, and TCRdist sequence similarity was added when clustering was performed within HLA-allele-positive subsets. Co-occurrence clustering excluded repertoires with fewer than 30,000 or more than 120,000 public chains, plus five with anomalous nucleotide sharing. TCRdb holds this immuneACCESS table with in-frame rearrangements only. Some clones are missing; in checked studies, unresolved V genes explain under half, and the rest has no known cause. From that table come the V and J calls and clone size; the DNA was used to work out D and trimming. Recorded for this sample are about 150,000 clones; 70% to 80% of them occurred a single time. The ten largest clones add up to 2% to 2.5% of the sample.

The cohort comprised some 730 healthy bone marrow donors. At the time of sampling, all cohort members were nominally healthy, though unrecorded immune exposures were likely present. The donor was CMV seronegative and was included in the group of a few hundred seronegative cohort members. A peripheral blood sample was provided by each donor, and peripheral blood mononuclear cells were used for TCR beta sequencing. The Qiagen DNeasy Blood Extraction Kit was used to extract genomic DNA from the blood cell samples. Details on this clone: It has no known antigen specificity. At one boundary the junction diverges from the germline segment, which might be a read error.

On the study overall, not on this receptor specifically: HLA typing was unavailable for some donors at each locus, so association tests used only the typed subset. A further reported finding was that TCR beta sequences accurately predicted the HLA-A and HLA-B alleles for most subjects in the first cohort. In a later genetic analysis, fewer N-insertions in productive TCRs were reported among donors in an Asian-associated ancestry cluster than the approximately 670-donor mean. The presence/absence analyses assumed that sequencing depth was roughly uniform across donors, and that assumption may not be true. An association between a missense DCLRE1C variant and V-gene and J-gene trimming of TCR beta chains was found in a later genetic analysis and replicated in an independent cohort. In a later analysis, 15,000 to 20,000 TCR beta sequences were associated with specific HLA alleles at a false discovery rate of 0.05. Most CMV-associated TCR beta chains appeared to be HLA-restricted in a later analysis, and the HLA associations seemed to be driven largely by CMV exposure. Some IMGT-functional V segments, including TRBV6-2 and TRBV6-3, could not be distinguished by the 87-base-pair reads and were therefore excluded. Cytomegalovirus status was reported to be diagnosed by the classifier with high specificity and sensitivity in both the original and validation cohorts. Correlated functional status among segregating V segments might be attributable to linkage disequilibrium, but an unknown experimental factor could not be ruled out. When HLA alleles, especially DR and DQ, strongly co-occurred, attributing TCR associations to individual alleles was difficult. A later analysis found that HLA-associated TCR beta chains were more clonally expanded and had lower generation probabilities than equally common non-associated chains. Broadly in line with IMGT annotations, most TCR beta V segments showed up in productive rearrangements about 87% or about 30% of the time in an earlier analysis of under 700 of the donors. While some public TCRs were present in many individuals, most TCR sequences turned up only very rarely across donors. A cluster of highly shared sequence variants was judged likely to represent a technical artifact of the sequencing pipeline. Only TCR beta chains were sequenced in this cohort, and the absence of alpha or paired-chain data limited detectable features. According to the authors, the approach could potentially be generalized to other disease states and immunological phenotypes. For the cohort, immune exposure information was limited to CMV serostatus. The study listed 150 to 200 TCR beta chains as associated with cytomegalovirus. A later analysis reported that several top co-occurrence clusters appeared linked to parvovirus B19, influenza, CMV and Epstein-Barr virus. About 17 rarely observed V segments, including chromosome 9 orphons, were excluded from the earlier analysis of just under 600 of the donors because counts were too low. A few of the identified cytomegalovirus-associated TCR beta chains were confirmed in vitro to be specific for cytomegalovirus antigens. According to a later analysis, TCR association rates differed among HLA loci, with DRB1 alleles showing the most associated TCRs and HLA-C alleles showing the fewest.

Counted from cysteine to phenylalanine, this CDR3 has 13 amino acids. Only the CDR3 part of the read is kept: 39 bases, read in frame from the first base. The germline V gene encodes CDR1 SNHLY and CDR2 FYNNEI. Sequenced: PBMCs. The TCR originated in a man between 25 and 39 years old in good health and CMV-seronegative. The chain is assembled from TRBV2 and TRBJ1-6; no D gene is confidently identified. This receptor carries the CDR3 CVSWSSYNSPLHF. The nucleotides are TGCGTCTCGTGGAGCTCCTATAATTCACCCCTCCACTTT. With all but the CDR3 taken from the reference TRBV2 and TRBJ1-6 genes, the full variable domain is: EPEVTQTPSHQVTQMGQEVILRCVPISNHLYFYWYRQILGQKVEFLVSFYNNEISEKSEIFDDQFSVERPDGSNFTLKIRSTKLEDSAMYFCVSWSSYNSPLHFGNGTRLTVT.